These 21 T cell receptor beta chains originate from one sample sequenced in a study of PD-L1 blockade in urothelial cancer. Time point defined: pretreatment peripheral blood. Clones were sequenced by immunoSEQ multiplex PCR, and TCRdb holds only the in-frame ones, with some missing. This table has tens of thousands of clones, 90% appearing once. The sample consisted of PBMCs, taken around atezolizumab (anti-PD-L1) treatment. Receptor source: a man aged 55 to 70 with urothelial cancer.

The rearrangement joins TRBV21-1 to TRBJ1-6; no DNA check was done on the table's D call, TRBD1. TRBV21-1 constitutes a pseudogene. This CDR3 spans 16 amino acids. The CDR3 spells CASANYTGFSNSPLHF. The CDR3 DNA follows: TGTGCCAGCGCGAACTATACAGGGTTTTCGAATTCACCCCTCCACTTT.

The rearrangement uses TRBV30 and TRBJ1-5, with D maybe TRBD1 (6 bases). This CDR3 has 16 amino acids. V lost 3 bases and J 6 bases, leaving 21 bases between the germline ends. Germline-derived CDR1 and CDR2 are GTSNPN and SVGIG (reference sequence). The CDR3 reads CAWSENQGIRAQPQHF. Here the CDR3 DNA reads TGTGCCTGGAGCGAAAACCAGGGGATCAGAGCTCAGCCCCAGCATTTT.

The rearrangement links TRBV5-8 to TRBJ1-3; 9 positions agree with TRBD1. CDR3 length: 15 residues. The germline V gene encodes CDR1 SGHTS and CDR2 YDEGEE. The V gene end was trimmed by 4 bases and the J gene end by 0 bases; junction bases not matched to a gene: 2. CDR3 loop: CASSLQGASGNTIYF. For the CDR3, the DNA is TGTGCCAGCAGCCTACAGGGGGCCTCTGGAAACACCATATATTTT.

The CDR3 DNA follows: TGTGCCAGCAGCTTGGGACAGGGGGTTAGTATTCAGTACTTC. Its translation is CASSLGQGVSIQYF. The gene calls are TRBV11-2 and TRBJ2-4; 11 nucleotides line up with TRBD1. Germline lookup yields CDR1 SGHAT and CDR2 FQNNGV. V was pared by 3 bases and J by 10 bases, with 5 bases of the junction left unmatched. The CDR3 sequence is 14 residues long.

This clone was seen more than once but under ten times. V usage is TRBV7-9 and J usage is TRBJ1-2; weak D call: TRBD1 (5 bases). CDR1 and CDR2 from the germline V gene are SEHNR and FQNEAQ (reference sequence). V was shortened by 1 base and J by 8 bases, with 17 bases between the two germline ends. There are 15 residues in the CDR3. CDR3 protein: CASSLDQGVRVGYTF. The CDR3 bases are TGTGCCAGCAGCTTAGACCAGGGCGTCCGGGTGGGCTACACCTTC.

The chain employs TRBV9 and TRBJ2-1; 9 bases are shared with TRBD2. This CDR3 has 15 amino acids. Germline V gene sequence: CDR1 SGDLS, CDR2 YYNGEE. V lost 1 base and J lost 4; bases outside the gene matches: 3. The CDR3 protein is CASSVYSGGYNEQFF. CDR3 coding DNA: TGTGCCAGCAGCGTATATAGCGGGGGTTACAATGAGCAGTTCTTC.

The chain uses TRBV7-3 and TRBJ1-1, with D unresolved. The germline V and J ends were trimmed by 3 bases and 6 bases, with 11 bases remaining between them. The CDR3 contains 13 residues. The germline CDR1 and CDR2 sequences are SGHTA and FQGTGA. The CDR3 spells CASSLGQFAEAFF. The DNA of the CDR3 is TGTGCCAGCAGCTTGGGCCAGTTCGCTGAAGCTTTCTTT.

The chain uses TRBV5-1 and TRBJ2-5, with D maybe TRBD1 (6 bases). CDR1 and CDR2 from the germline V gene are SGHRS and YFSETQ. V dropped 1 base and J dropped 2 bases, with 12 bases sitting between them. There are 15 residues in the CDR3. The CDR3 nucleotides are TGCGCCAGCAGCTTGAACAGGGCCCTACAAGAGACCCAGTACTTC. Translating it yields CASSLNRALQETQYF.

The genes are TRBV6-5 and TRBJ1-2, with D unclear. Trimming pared 6 bases from V and 2 bases from J, leaving 7 bases between. Germline lookup yields CDR1 MNHEY and CDR2 SVGAGI. CDR3 length: 12 residues. CDR3 nucleotide sequence: TGTGCCAGCAGCGCTAGAAACTATGGCTACACCTTC. Protein product: CASSARNYGYTF.

The CDR3 here is CASSLVARGAEEKLFF. CDR3 bases: TGTGCCAGCAGCTTAGTCGCCCGGGGGGCTGAAGAAAAACTGTTTTTT. The chain uses TRBV7-2 and TRBJ1-4; D is possibly TRBD1 (6 bases). Trimming stripped 1 base from V and 8 bases from J, with 17 bases between. This CDR3 contains 16 residues. Germline V gene sequence: CDR1 SGHTA, CDR2 FQGNSA.

This clone appeared once. The V call is TRBV10-3, the J call TRBJ1-1, with D perhaps TRBD1 (5 bases). V dropped 6 bases and J dropped 0 bases, with 11 bases sitting between them. The CDR3 loop spans 14 amino acids. The germline V gene encodes CDR1 ENHRY and CDR2 SYGVKD. The CDR3 nucleotides read TGTGCCATCAGATGGGGACTTTTGAACACTGAAGCTTTCTTT. Its translation is CAIRWGLLNTEAFF.

The chain recombines TRBV5-4 with TRBJ2-7; 9 positions agree with TRBD2. V shed 1 base, J shed 6 bases, and the junction held 2 bases outside the gene matches. The CDR3 covers 13 residues. From germline, CDR1 is SGHNT and CDR2 YYREEE (reference sequence). CDR3 sequence: CASSLTSGREQYF. As DNA, the CDR3 is TGTGCCAGCAGCTTGACTAGCGGGCGCGAGCAGTACTTC.

V usage is TRBV7-8 and J usage is TRBJ2-3; 7 positions match TRBD1. Per germline, CDR1 SGHVS and CDR2 FQNEAQ. There are 15 residues in the CDR3. V lost 0 bases and J lost 4; bases outside the gene matches: 4. The CDR3 loop reads CASSLARRGSDTQYF. The CDR3 nucleotides read TGTGCCAGCAGCTTAGCCCGCAGGGGGTCAGATACGCAGTATTTT. The full variable domain, its missing parts supplied by reference TRBV7-8 and TRBJ2-3, is GAGVSQSPRYKVAKRGQDVALRCDPISGHVSLFWYQQALGQGPEFLTYFQNEAQLDKSGLPSDRFFAERPEGSVSTLKIQRTQQEDSAVYLCASSLARRGSDTQYFGPGTRLTVL.

This rearrangement joins TRBV10-1 to TRBJ2-1; D may be TRBD2 (5 bases). The CDR3 totals 16 residues. Trimming cost V 0 bases and J 5 bases, with 14 bases left between them. Germline CDR1 is WNHNN and CDR2 is SYGVQD (reference sequence). The CDR3 is CASSESTGTIDNEQFF. CDR3 sequence (DNA): TGCGCCAGCAGTGAGTCCACGGGAACGATAGACAATGAGCAGTTCTTC.

Comments on this clone: The sample carries other DNA sequences with the same CDR3. The chain carries TRBV5-6 and TRBJ2-1; 9 nucleotides line up with TRBD2. The germline V gene has CDR1 SGHDT and CDR2 YYEEEE. V trimming: 5 bases; J trimming: 0 bases; junction bases outside the gene matches: 3. This CDR3 has 15 residues. The CDR3 here is CASSSRGGSYNEQFF. CDR3 bases: TGTGCCAGCAGTTCGCGGGGGGGCTCCTACAATGAGCAGTTCTTC.

The V gene is TRBV2, the J gene TRBJ1-5; D is possibly TRBD1 (5 bases). CDR1 is SNHLY, CDR2 FYNNEI, per germline. This CDR3 contains 12 residues. Trimming took off 2 bases at V and 7 bases at J, with 6 bases between the two ends. The CDR3 is CASSERGQPQHF. In nucleotides, the CDR3 is TGTGCCAGCAGTGAACGGGGGCAGCCCCAGCATTTT.

The chain uses TRBV18 and TRBJ2-7; a weak D match, TRBD1 (6 bases). The CDR3 runs 14 residues. With 3 bases removed from V and 4 bases from J, the gap between germline ends came to 13 bases. CDR1 and CDR2 from the germline V gene are KGHSH and LQKENI. DNA of the CDR3: TGTGCCAGCTCACCCGGGACACAAGAATACGAGCAGTACTTC. It translates to CASSPGTQEYEQYF.

The table lists this clone with a count of one. V and J are TRBV19 and TRBJ2-1; a weak D match, TRBD2 (6 bases). The germline V and J ends were trimmed by 10 bases and 9 bases, with 19 bases remaining between them. This CDR3 contains 13 residues. From germline, CDR1 is LNHDA and CDR2 SQIVND (reference sequence). The CDR3 reads CATRGGVQFEQFF. CDR3 nucleotide sequence: TGTGCCACCCGCGGAGGGGTCCAGTTTGAGCAGTTCTTC.

The CDR3, as DNA: TGTGCCAGCAGTCCCGGAAAGACAGGGGAAGGGGAGACCCAGTACTTC. It translates to CASSPGKTGEGETQYF. The chain recombines TRBV7-8 with TRBJ2-5; 8 bases align to TRBD1. This CDR3 spans 16 amino acids. The germline gives CDR1 SGHVS, CDR2 FQNEAQ. V gave up 6 bases and J gave up 5 bases; unmatched junction bases: 14.

This clone was picked up a small number of times. This sequence joins TRBV11-2 and TRBJ2-2, with D maybe TRBD2 (6 bases). Germline V gene sequence: CDR1 SGHAT, CDR2 FQNNGV. The CDR3 contains 13 residues. Trimming removed 1 base at V and 6 bases at J, with 6 bases between. The CDR3: CASSLGGAGELFF. DNA of the CDR3: TGTGCCAGCAGCTTAGGCGGGGCCGGGGAGCTGTTTTTT.

This clone was found a few times. V usage is TRBV4-3 and J usage is TRBJ2-7; tentative D call: TRBD1 (6 bases). This CDR3 has 15 residues. Between the trimmed V and J ends, which lost 4 bases and 3 bases, there was a span of 16 bases. Germline CDR1 LGHNA, CDR2 YSLEER. The CDR3 sequence: CASSPSDRPDYEQYF. CDR3 coding DNA: TGCGCCAGCAGCCCTTCGGACAGACCAGACTACGAGCAGTACTTC.